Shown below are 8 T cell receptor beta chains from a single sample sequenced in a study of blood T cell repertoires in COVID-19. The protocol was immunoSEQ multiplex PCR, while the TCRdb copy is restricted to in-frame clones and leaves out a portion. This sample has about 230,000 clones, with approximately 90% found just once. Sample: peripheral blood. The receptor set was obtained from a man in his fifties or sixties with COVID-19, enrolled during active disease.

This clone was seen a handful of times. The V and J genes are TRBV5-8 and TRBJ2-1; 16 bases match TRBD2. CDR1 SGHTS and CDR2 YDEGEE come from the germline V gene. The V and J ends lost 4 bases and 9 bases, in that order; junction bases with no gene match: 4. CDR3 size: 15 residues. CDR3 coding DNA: TGTGCCAGCAGCCCGGGACTAGCGGGAGGGGGTGAGCAGTTCTTC. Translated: CASSPGLAGGGEQFF.

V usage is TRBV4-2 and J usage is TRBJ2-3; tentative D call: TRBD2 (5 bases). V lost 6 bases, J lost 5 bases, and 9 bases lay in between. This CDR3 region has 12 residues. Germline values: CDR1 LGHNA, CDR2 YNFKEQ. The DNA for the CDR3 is TGTGCCAGCAGTACCGAGGGAGATACGCAGTATTTT. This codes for CASSTEGDTQYF.

This CDR3 is CASSLAGGPGNEQFF. For the CDR3, the DNA is TGTGCCAGCAGCTTGGCGGGAGGGCCGGGGAATGAGCAGTTCTTC. This chain connects TRBV5-4 to TRBJ2-1, with 8 positions matching TRBD2. From germline, CDR1 is SGHNT and CDR2 YYREEE (reference sequence). V dropped 0 bases and J dropped 7; count of bases not matched to a gene: 6. The CDR3 is 15 residues long.

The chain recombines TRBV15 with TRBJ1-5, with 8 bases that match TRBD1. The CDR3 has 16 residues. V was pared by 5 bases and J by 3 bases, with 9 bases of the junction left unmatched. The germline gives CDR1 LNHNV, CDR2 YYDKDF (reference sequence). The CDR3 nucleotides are TGTGCCACCAGCCTAGCAGGGACAGGAAACAATCAGCCCCAGCATTTT. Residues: CATSLAGTGNNQPQHF.

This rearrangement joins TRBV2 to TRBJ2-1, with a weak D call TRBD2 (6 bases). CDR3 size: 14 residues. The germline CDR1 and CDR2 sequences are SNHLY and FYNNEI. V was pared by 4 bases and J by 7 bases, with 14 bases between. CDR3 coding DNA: TGTGCCAGCAGTGCGGCACGGGCGGGGAATGAGCAGTTCTTC. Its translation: CASSAARAGNEQFF.

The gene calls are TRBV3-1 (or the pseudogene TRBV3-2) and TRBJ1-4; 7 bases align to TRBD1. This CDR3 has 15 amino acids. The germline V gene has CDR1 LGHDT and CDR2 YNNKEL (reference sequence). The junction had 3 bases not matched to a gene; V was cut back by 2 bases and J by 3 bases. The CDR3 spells CASSQQTGANEKLFF. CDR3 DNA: TGTGCCAGCAGCCAACAAACAGGGGCTAATGAAAAACTGTTTTTT.

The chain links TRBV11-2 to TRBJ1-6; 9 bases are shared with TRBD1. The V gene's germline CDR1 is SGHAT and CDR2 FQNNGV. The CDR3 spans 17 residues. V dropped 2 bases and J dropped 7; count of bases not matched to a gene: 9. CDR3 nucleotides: TGTGCCAGCAGCTTAAGGCTGGCGACAGGGGGGAATTCACCCCTCCACTTT. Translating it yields CASSLRLATGGNSPLHF.

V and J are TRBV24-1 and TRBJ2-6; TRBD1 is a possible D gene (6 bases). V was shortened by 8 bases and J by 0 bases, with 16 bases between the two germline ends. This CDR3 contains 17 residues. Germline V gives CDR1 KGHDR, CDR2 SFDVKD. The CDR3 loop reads CATNSRGYGSGANVLTF. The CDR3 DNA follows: TGTGCCACCAATTCCAGGGGTTACGGCTCTGGGGCCAACGTCCTGACTTTC.